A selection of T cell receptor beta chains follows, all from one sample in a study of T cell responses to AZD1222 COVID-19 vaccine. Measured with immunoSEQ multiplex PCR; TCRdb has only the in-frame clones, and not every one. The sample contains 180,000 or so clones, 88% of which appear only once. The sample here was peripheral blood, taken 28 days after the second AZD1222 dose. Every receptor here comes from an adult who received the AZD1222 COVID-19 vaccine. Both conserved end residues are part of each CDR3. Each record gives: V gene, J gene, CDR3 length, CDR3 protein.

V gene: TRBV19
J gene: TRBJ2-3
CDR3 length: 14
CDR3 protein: CASSRTRDPDTQYF

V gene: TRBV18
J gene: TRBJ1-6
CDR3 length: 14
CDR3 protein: CASSPRDVKSPLHF

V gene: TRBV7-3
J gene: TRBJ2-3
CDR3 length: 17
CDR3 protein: CASSPPRGGSGTDTQYF

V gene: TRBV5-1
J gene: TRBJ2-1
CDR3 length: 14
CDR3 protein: CASSEDSLYNEQFF

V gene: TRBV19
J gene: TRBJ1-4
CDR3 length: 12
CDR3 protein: CASRQGDEKLFF

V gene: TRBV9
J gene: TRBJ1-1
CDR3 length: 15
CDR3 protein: CASSEGGQMNTEAFF

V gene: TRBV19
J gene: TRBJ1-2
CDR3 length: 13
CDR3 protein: CASSPGIFSGYTF

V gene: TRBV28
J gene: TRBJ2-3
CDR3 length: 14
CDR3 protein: CASMNGPRTDTQYF

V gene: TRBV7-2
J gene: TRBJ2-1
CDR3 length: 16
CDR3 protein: CASSLASSGRWYEQFF

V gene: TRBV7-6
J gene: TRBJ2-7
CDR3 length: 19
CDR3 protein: CASSLRVRGAGDSASEQYF

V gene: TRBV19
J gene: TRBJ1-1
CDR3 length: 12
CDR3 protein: CASSIGYSGAFF

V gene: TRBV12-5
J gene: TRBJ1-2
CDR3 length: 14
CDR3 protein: CASGTDRGDYGYTF

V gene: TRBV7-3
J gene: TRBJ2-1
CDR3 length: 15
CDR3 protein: CASSPSSYSYNEQFF

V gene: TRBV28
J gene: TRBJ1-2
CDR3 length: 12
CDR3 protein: CASSLSGRGYTF

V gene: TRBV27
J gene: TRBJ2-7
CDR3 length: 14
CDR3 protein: CASSRGGGSYEQYF

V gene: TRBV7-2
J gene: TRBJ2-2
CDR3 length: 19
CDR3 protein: CASSFSWTSSYQNTGELFF

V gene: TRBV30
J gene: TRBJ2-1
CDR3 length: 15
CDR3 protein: CAWGRGLPRRNEQFF

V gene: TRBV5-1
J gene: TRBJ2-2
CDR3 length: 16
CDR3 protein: CASSFWSGDGAGELFF

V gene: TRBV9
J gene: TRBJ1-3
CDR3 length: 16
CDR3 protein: CASSVASASSGNTIYF

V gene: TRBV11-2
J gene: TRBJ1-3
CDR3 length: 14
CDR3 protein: CASSLSQAGNTIYF

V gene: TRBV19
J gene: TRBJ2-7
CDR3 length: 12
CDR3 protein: CASISGAGRQYF

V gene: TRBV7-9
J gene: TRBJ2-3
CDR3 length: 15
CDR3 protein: CASSSAGQATDTQYF

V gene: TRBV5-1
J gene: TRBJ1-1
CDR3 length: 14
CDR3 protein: CASSLFQSNTEAFF

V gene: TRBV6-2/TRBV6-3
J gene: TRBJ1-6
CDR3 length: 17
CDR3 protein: CASCRGQGSSYNSPLHF

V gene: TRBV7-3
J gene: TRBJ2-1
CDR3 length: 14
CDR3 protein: CASSLRRGYNEQFF

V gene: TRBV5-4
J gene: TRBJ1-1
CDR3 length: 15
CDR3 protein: CASRLTPRGDTEAFF

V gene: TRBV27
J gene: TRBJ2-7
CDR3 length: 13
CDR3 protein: CASSSASPYEQYF

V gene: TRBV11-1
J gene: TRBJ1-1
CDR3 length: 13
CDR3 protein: CASSLDRNTEAFF

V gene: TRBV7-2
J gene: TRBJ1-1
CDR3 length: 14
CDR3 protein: CASSSNWGNTEAFF

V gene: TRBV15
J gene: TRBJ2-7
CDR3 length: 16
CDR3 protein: CATSNPTGTGFYEQYF

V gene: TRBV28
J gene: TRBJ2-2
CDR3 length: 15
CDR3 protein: CASSPPGSVAGELFF

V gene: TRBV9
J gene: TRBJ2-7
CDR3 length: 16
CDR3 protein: CASSVDSLAGAGEQYF